This T cell receptor beta chain was retrieved from a study of a mutant IDH1 vaccine in newly diagnosed glioma. Method: immunoSEQ multiplex PCR; TCRdb's copy keeps in-frame clones and lacks some. This table has 50,000 to 65,000 clones, 65% to 80% appearing once. Noted time point: baseline, week 1 (first vaccination visit). This sample's treatment: pre-vaccination baseline after standard-of-care therapy. V shed 4 bases and J shed 8 bases, with 15 bases lying between them. The CDR3 consists of 14 residues. Germline V gene sequence: CDR1 WNHNN, CDR2 SYGVQD (reference sequence). Sequencing used PBMCs, obtained from a glioma patient treated with radiotherapy, temozolomide or both. This clonotype was sampled from a middle-aged woman with glioma. The V call is TRBV10-1, the J call TRBJ2-1, with D maybe TRBD1 (6 bases). CDR3 region: CASSGTTGLHEQFF. The CDR3, as DNA: TGCGCCAGCAGTGGGACCACAGGGTTGCATGAGCAGTTCTTC.